A single sample gave rise to the 13 T cell receptor beta chains below, sequenced in a study of blood T cell repertoires in COVID-19. The data were produced by immunoSEQ multiplex PCR, yet TCRdb's version contains in-frame clones alone and is incomplete. Found here are 250,000 or so clones, 88% of them singletons; the top ten hold 0.9% to 1%. The sequenced sample was peripheral blood. These receptor sequences come from a woman aged 40 to 50 who had recovered from COVID-19.

CDR3 DNA: TGTGCCAGCAGTTATTCCAGCTCCTACGAGCAGTACTTC. It yields the protein CASSYSSSYEQYF. The J gene is TRBJ2-7, the V gene TRBV6-2 or TRBV6-3, with D unresolved. The CDR3 totals 13 residues. The V end was cut by 3 bases, the J end by 0 bases, with 6 bases between. The germline V gene has CDR1 MNHEY and CDR2 SVGEGT.

V gene TRBV5-6 combines with J gene TRBJ1-2; possibly TRBD1 for D (5 bases). Trimming removed 6 bases at V and 0 bases at J, with 15 bases between. CDR1 and CDR2 from the germline V gene are SGHDT and YYEEEE. CDR3 length: 15 amino acids. The CDR3 coding sequence is TGTGCCAGCACCCTCCTGGGGCAGTCTAACTATGGCTACACCTTC. Translated, it gives CASTLLGQSNYGYTF.

The V call is TRBV9, the J call TRBJ2-3; 12 nucleotides align to TRBD2. V lost 0 bases, J lost 4 bases, and 3 bases stayed unmatched. CDR1 SGDLS and CDR2 YYNGEE come from the germline V gene. The CDR3 has 16 residues. CDR3 in DNA: TGTGCCAGCAGCGTAGCTAGCGGGAGGGCCTCAGATACGCAGTATTTT. This codes for CASSVASGRASDTQYF.

This chain links TRBV6-5 with TRBJ1-2; TRBD1 is a possible D gene (6 bases). The CDR3 is 14 amino acids. The V gene lost 6 bases and the J gene lost 8 bases, with 19 bases spanning the gap. Germline loops: CDR1 MNHEY, CDR2 SVGAGI. The CDR3: CASSPLAGQLGYTF. DNA for the CDR3: TGTGCCAGCAGCCCCTTAGCCGGACAGCTGGGCTACACCTTC.

The rearrangement links TRBV12-3 or TRBV12-4 to TRBJ1-1, with D hard to call. This CDR3 contains 13 residues. Trimming removed 6 bases from V and 0 bases from J, with 8 bases in between. The CDR3 DNA reads as TGTGCCAGCAGCGCGCGGGTGAACACTGAAGCTTTCTTT. Protein: CASSARVNTEAFF.

The rearrangement links TRBV7-8 to TRBJ1-5, with TRBD1 matching 9 bases. The V segment lost 6 bases and the J segment 6 bases; nucleotides outside the gene matches: 6. The germline CDR1 and CDR2 sequences are SGHVS and FQNEAQ. This CDR3 spans 14 amino acids. CDR3 sequence reads: CASRPDRGGQPQHF. CDR3 in DNA: TGTGCCAGCAGACCCGACAGGGGGGGTCAGCCCCAGCATTTT.

A note on this clone: Sequence at one end of the junction differs from germline and may be a read error. This chain joins TRBV12-3 or TRBV12-4 and TRBJ2-7, with 8 bases matching TRBD2. The CDR3 covers 11 residues. CDR3 in amino acids: CASRLLAGYDF. The CDR3 DNA reads as TGTGCCAGCAGACTCCTAGCGGGTTACGATTTC.

The chain couples TRBV7-9 to TRBJ1-4; weak D call: TRBD1 (5 bases). V gave up 10 bases and J gave up 7 bases, with 22 bases separating them. The CDR3 is made up of 15 amino acids. The V gene's germline CDR1 is SEHNR and CDR2 FQNEAQ (reference sequence). CDR3 sequence (DNA): TGTGCCACCAGTCCGGTAGGGACTGGGAGTGAAAAACTGTTTTTT. Amino acid sequence: CATSPVGTGSEKLFF.

To note about this clone: Other nucleotide sequences in the sample specify the same CDR3. The chain couples TRBV19 to TRBJ1-2; 8 bases align to TRBD1. The germline CDR1 and CDR2 sequences are LNHDA and SQIVND (reference sequence). The junction had 8 bases not matched to a gene; V was cut back by 6 bases and J by 2 bases. There are 15 residues in the CDR3. CDR3 nucleotide sequence: TGTGCCAGTAGCCCCGGGACAGGTCTAAACTATGGCTACACCTTC. Translated: CASSPGTGLNYGYTF. Full variable domain (missing parts from reference TRBV19 and TRBJ1-2): DGGITQSPKYLFRKEGQNVTLSCEQNLNHDAMYWYRQDPGQGLRLIYYSQIVNDFQKGDIAEGYSVSREKKESFPLTVTSAQKNPTAFYLCASSPGTGLNYGYTFGSGTRLTVV.

A single count supports this clone. The chain couples TRBV13 to TRBJ2-7; 8 nucleotides match TRBD1. CDR1 and CDR2 from the germline V gene are PRHDT and FYEKMQ (reference sequence). The CDR3 runs 14 residues. J was trimmed by 7 bases and V by 5 bases; bases with no gene match: 10. The CDR3 region has the DNA TGTGCCAGCAGCCCCCGGACAGGGTTGGGGGAGCAGTACTTC. Translation: CASSPRTGLGEQYF.

This chain uses TRBV30 with TRBJ1-4; tentative D call: TRBD1 (6 bases). This CDR3 region has 14 residues. The germline gives CDR1 GTSNPN, CDR2 SVGIG (reference sequence). V lost 5 bases to trimming and J lost 5 bases, with 15 bases between them. This CDR3 is CAWRRGGGNEKLFF. DNA for the CDR3: TGTGCCTGGCGGAGAGGGGGGGGGAATGAAAAACTGTTTTTT.

As regards this clone: The junction departs from germline at one end; a sequencing error may be responsible. This chain uses TRBV3-1 (or the pseudogene TRBV3-2) with TRBJ2-7; 7 positions agree with TRBD1. The CDR3 is 11 amino acids. Germline CDR1 reads LGHDT; CDR2 reads YNNKEL (reference sequence). The CDR3 here is CASSQGGGRSF. In nucleotides, the CDR3 is TGTGCCAGCAGCCAAGGAGGGGGCCGCTCCTTC.

This chain connects TRBV4-3 to TRBJ2-1, with TRBD2 matching 11 bases. Unmatched junction bases numbered 4, after V lost 4 bases and J lost 2 bases. Germline assignment: CDR1 LGHNA and CDR2 YSLEER. This CDR3 is built from 16 residues. CDR3 DNA sequence: TGCGCCAGCAGCCGCCAACTAGCGGGAGCCTACAATGAGCAGTTCTTC. Its translation: CASSRQLAGAYNEQFF.